The clone carrying this T cell receptor (beta chain) was seen a single time. TCRdb's copy holds only in-frame clones and misses some; the assay was immunoSEQ multiplex PCR. The data contain 70,000 to 85,000 clones, about 83% of them singletons. Losses at the gene ends were 3 bases for V and 7 bases for J; bases not matched to a gene: 4. Per germline, CDR1 SQVTM and CDR2 ANQGSEA. This CDR3 spans 13 amino acids. This sample stems from a study of blood T cell repertoires in COVID-19. The chain combines TRBV29-1 with TRBJ2-1; 9 bases line up with TRBD1. The sample was peripheral blood. The receptor's source is a man older than 75 with active or convalescent COVID-19. CDR3 in amino acids: CSVDGTGRNEQFF. Here the CDR3 DNA reads TGCAGCGTTGATGGGACAGGGCGTAATGAGCAGTTCTTC.